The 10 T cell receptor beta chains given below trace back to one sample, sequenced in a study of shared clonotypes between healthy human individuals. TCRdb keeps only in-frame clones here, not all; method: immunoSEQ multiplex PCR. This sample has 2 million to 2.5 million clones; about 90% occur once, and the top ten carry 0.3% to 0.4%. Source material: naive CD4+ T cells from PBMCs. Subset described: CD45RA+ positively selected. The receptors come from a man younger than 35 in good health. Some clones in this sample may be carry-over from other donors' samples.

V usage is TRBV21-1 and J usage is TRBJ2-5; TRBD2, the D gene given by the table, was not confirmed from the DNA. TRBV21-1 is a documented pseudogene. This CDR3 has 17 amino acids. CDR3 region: CASSKGSGGRRGETQYF. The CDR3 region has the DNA TGTGCCAGCAGCAAAGGTTCGGGCGGGAGGAGGGGAGAGACCCAGTACTTC.

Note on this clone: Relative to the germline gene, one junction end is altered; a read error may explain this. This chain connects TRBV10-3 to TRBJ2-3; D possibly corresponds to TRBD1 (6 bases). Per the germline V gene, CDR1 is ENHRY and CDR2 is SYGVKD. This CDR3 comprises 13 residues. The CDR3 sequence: CAVRPQGTDTQYF. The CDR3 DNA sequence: TGTGCCGTCAGACCCCAGGGGACAGATACGCAGTATTTT.

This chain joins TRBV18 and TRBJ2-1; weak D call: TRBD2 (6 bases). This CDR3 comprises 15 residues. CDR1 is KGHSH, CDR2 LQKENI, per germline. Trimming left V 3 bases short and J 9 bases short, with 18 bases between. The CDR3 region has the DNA TGTGCCAGCTCACCCTTCTCGCGGGATACGGGTGAGCAGTTCTTC. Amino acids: CASSPFSRDTGEQFF. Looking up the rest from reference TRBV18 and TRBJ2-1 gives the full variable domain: NAGVMQNPRHLVRRRGQEARLRCSPMKGHSHVYWYRQLPEEGLKFMVYLQKENIIDESGMPKERFSAEFPKEGPSILRIQQVVRGDSAAYFCASSPFSRDTGEQFFGPGTRLTVL.

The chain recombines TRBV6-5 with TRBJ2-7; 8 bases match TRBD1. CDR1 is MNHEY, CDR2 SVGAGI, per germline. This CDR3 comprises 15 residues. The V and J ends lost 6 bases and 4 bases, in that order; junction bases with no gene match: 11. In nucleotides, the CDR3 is TGTGCCAGCAGATTTGGGCAGGGGGCCAGTTACGAGCAGTACTTC. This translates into CASRFGQGASYEQYF.

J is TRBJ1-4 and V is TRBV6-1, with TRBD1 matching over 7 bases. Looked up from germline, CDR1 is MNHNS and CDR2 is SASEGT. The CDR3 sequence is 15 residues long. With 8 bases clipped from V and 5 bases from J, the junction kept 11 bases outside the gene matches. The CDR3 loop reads CASEIGTAENEKLFF. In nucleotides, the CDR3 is TGTGCCAGCGAGATCGGGACAGCCGAAAATGAAAAACTGTTTTTT.

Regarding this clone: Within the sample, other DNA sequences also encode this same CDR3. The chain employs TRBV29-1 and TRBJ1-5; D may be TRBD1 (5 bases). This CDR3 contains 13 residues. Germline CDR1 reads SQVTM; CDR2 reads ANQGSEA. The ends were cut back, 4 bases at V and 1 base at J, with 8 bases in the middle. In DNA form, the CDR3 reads TGCAGCGTTGCCGGGGACAGCAATCAGCCCCAGCATTTT. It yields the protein CSVAGDSNQPQHF.

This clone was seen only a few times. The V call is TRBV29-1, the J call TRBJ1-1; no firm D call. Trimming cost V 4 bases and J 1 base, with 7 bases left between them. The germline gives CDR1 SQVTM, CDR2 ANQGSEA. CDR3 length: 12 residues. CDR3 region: CSVAQQNTEAFF. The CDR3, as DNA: TGCAGCGTTGCGCAGCAGAACACTGAAGCTTTCTTT.

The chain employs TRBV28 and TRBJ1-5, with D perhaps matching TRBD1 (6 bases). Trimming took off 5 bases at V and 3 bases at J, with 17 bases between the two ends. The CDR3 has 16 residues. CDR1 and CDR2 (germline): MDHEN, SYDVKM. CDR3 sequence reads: CASSLGATGPNQPQHF. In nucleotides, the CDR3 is TGTGCCAGCAGTCTAGGAGCCACAGGGCCCAATCAGCCCCAGCATTTT.

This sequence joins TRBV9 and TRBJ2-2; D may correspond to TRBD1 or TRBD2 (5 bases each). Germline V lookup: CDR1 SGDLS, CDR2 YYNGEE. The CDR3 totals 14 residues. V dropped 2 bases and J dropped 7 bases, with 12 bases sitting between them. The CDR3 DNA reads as TGTGCCAGCAGCGTCGAAGGGACGGACGGGGAGCTGTTTTTT. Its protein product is CASSVEGTDGELFF.

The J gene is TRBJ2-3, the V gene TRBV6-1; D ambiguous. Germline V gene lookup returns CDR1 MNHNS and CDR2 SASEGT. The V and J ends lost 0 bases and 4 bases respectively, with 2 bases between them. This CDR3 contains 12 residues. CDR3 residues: CASSEAADTQYF. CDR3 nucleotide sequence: TGTGCCAGCAGTGAAGCCGCAGATACGCAGTATTTT.